The following is a T cell receptor (beta chain) sequence with its context. Antigen: not known. The data originate from a study of cytomegalovirus exposure and HLA in healthy donors. Whole-study results and caveats: In a later analysis, across HLA loci, associated TCR counts were highest for DRB1, lowest for HLA-C. It was reported that the classifier diagnosed cytomegalovirus status with high specificity and sensitivity in both the original and validation cohorts. Productive rates of about 87% or about 30% were seen for most TCR beta V segments in an earlier analysis.

CDR1 and CDR2 from the germline V gene are SQVTM and ANQGSEA. The CDR3 length is 13 residues. V shed 4 bases and J 4 bases; nucleotides not matched to a gene: 3. Primers included in the PCR were 60 Vbeta and 13 Jbeta primers. Authors' processing steps: In a later analysis, 75 million to 85 million unique TCR beta chains included roughly 11 million shared by two or more donors. This table comes from immunoSEQ multiplex PCR, and its TCRdb copy is limited to in-frame clones, with some not included. Clone size and the V and J calls come from that table; the DNA yielded D and trimming. The data hold about 130,000 clones, with 77% observed a single time.

The TCR was taken from a male donor in good health and CMV-seropositive. The V gene is TRBV29-1, the J gene TRBJ2-5, with 10 bases lining up with TRBD1. The sequenced material came from PBMCs. The CDR3 loop reads CSVGQGAGETQYF. Here the CDR3 DNA reads TGCAGCGTTGGACAGGGGGCTGGAGAGACCCAGTACTTC.